This TCR beta chain was observed in a study of blood T cell repertoires in COVID-19. Study-wide background: Acute and convalescent COVID-19 samples came from the United States, Italy and Spain. T cells, B-cell-depleted T cells, or PBMCs supplied cDNA or gDNA.

As processed by the authors: Estimates of nucleated cell counts were drawn from the amplification of reference gene primers. Assay: immunoSEQ multiplex PCR; the TCRdb copy retains only in-frame clones and omits some. V, J and clone size are taken as reported in that table, and D and trimming were inferred from the DNA itself. The profile shows under 150,000 clones, approximately 84% of them singletons. The sequence was obtained from a human donor in a cohort sampled during active COVID-19. The material sequenced was peripheral blood.

CDR3 sequence: CATWVAGSNTEAFF. CDR3 nucleotide sequence: TGTGCCACCTGGGTGGCAGGTTCGAACACTGAAGCTTTCTTT. The genes are TRBV19 and TRBJ1-1, with unresolved D. The CDR3 spans 14 residues. V lost 10 bases to trimming and J lost 1 base, with 16 bases between them. The germline V gene has CDR1 LNHDA and CDR2 SQIVND (reference sequence). Supplemented by reference TRBV19 and TRBJ1-1, the full variable domain reads DGGITQSPKYLFRKEGQNVTLSCEQNLNHDAMYWYRQDPGQGLRLIYYSQIVNDFQKGDIAEGYSVSREKKESFPLTVTSAQKNPTAFYLCATWVAGSNTEAFFGQGTRLTVV.